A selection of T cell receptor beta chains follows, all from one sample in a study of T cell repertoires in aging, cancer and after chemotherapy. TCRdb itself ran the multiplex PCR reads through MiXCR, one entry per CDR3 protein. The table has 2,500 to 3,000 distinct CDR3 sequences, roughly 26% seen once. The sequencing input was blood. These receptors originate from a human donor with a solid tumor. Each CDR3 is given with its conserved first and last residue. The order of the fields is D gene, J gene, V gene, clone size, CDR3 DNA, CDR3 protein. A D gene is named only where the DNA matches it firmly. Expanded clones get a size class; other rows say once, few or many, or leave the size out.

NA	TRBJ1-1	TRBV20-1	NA	TGCAGTGCTAGAGCTCCAGGAAGCAGTGACACTGAAGCTTTCTTT	CSARAPGSSDTEAFF
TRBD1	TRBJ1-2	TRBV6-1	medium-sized	TGTGCCAGTTGTGCGACAGGGCTGTTCTATGGCTACACCTTC	CASCATGLFYGYTF
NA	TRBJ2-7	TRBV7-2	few	TGTGCCAGCAGCTTAGCCGCGACTTCTTACGAGCAGTACTTC	CASSLAATSYEQYF
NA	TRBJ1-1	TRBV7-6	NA	TGTGCCAGCAGCTTACCGCAGGGTGAAGCTTTCTTT	CASSLPQGEAFF
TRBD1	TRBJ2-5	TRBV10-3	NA	TGTGACATCAGGGACAGGGACCAAGAGACCCAGTACTTC	CDIRDRDQETQYF
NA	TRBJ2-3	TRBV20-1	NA	TGCAGTGCTAGATTCACAGATACGCAGTATTTT	CSARFTDTQYF
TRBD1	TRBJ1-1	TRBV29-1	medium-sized	TGCAGCGCGTACAGGGGAACGAACACTGAAGCTTTCTTT	CSAYRGTNTEAFF
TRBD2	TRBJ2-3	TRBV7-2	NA	TGTGCCAGCAGCTTAGGCGGGGGGGGTACAGATACGCAGTATTTT	CASSLGGGGTDTQYF
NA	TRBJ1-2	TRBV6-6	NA	TGTGCCAGCATCCAGGGGACGGGTAACTATGGCTACACCTTC	CASIQGTGNYGYTF
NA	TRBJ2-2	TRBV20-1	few	TGCAGTGCTAGAGTTGTTGGGGGCGAGGGGTTTGGGGAGCTGTTTTTT	CSARVVGGEGFGELFF
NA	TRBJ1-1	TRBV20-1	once	TGCAGTGCTAGAATGGGTCACTGGAAGAACACTGAAGCTTTCTTT	CSARMGHWKNTEAFF
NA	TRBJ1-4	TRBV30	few	TGTGCCTGGAGTAGGTCCTACGGGGAAACTAATGAAAAACTGTTTTTT	CAWSRSYGETNEKLFF
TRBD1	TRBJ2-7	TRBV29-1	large	TGCAGCGTTTTGGACAGGGACACCTACGAGCAGTACTTC	CSVLDRDTYEQYF
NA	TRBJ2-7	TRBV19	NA	TGTGCCAGTAGACCCGGGAATACCTACGAGCAGTACTTC	CASRPGNTYEQYF
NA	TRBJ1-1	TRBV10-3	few	TGTGCCATCAGTGAAAGCCGAGAGAACACTGAAGCTTTCTTT	CAISESRENTEAFF
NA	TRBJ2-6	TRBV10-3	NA	TGTGCCATCAGTGAAGGAGGGAAAGGGGCCAACGTCCTGACTTTC	CAISEGGKGANVLTF
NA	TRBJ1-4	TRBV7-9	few	TGTGCCAGCAGCCGGGATCTAACTAATGAAAAACTGTTTTTT	CASSRDLTNEKLFF
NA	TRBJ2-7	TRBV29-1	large	TGCAGCGTAGAACTGAGAAACGAGCAGTACTTC	CSVELRNEQYF
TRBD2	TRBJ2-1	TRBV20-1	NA	TGCAGTGCCAGCCTAGCGGGAAGCTTCTCCTACAATGAGCAGTTCTTC	CSASLAGSFSYNEQFF
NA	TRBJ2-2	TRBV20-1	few	TGCAGTGCTACACGGACTGGCCCCGGGGAGCTGTTTTTT	CSATRTGPGELFF
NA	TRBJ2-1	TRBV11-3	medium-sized	TGTGCCAGCAGCCCCCATGGCGCCCGGGGGAATGAGCAGTTCTTC	CASSPHGARGNEQFF
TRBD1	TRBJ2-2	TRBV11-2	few	TGTGCCAGCAGCTTCGACAGGGGGAAGAACACCGGGGAGCTGTTTTTT	CASSFDRGKNTGELFF
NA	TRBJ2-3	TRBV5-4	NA	TGTGCCAGCAGCTTTTCAGGCGTTGCAGATACGCAGTATTTT	CASSFSGVADTQYF
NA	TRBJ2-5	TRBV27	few	TGTGCCAGCAGTTTATCCCTTTGGGAGACCCAGTACTTC	CASSLSLWETQYF
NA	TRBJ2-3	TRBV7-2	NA	TGTGCCAGCAGCTCGACTAGCACAGATACGCAGTATTTT	CASSSTSTDTQYF
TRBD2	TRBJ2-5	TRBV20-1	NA	TGCAGTGCCGATGGACTAGCGGGGGGGCCAGGGCAAGAGACCCAGTACTTC	CSADGLAGGPGQETQYF
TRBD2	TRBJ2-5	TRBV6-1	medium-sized	TGTGCCAGCAGCGTGACTAGCGGGGTCGAGACCCAGTACTTC	CASSVTSGVETQYF
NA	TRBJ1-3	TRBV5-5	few	TGTGCCAGCAGCTCCGGGACATTCTCTTCTGGAAACACCATATATTTT	CASSSGTFSSGNTIYF
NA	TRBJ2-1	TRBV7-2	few	TGTGCCAGCAGCTTAAATCGCGGATACAATGAGCAGTTCTTC	CASSLNRGYNEQFF
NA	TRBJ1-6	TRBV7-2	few	TGTGCCAGCAGCTTAAGGCAGGGGTCGCTTAATTCACCCCTCCACTTT	CASSLRQGSLNSPLHF
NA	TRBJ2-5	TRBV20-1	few	TGCAGTGCTACTACCGGGGGAAGGAAGTCCGGCCAAGAGACCCAGTACTTC	CSATTGGRKSGQETQYF
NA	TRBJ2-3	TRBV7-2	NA	TGTGCCAGCAGCTACGTGGACGGTTTCAGTGATACGCAGTATTTT	CASSYVDGFSDTQYF
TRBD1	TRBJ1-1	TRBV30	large	TGTGCCTGGGTCACCGGGACAGGCTATGAAGCTTTCTTT	CAWVTGTGYEAFF
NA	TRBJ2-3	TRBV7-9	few	TGTGCCAGCAGCTACCTAGGGGATGAATATACGCAGTATTTT	CASSYLGDEYTQYF
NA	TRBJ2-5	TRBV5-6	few	TGTGCCAGCAGCAAGTTGGTGGGACGGATAGAAGAGACCCAGTACTTC	CASSKLVGRIEETQYF
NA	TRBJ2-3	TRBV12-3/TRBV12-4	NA	TGTGCCAGCAGTGTGGGCCTACTCTACACAGATACGCAGTATTTT	CASSVGLLYTDTQYF
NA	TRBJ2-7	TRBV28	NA	TGTGCCAGCAGAGGGACACTACCCTATACCTACGAGCAGTACTTC	CASRGTLPYTYEQYF
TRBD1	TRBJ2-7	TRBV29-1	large	TGCAGCGTTGAGGTCCCTCCGGACAGGGGTGACAGCTACGAGCAGTACTTC	CSVEVPPDRGDSYEQYF
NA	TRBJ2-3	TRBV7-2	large	TGTGCCAGCAGCAAGCAGGGCGCGAGCACAGATACGCAGTATTTT	CASSKQGASTDTQYF
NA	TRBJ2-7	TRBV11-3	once	TGTGCCATCAGCTTATCAGGGGTATCCTACGAGCAGTACTTC	CAISLSGVSYEQYF
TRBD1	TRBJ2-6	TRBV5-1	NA	TGCGCCAGCAGCTTCCCGGGACAGGAGTTCTCTGGGGCCAACGTCCTGACTTTC	CASSFPGQEFSGANVLTF
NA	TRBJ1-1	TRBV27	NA	TGTGCCAGCAGTTTATCAGGCAGCCTCGGGGGAGCTTTCTTT	CASSLSGSLGGAFF
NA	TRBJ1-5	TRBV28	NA	TGTGCCAGCAGGGGGACGGTACTCGGGCCCCAGCATTTT	CASRGTVLGPQHF
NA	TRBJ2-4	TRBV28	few	TGTGCCAGCAGTTTGCAGGGGGACTTAGACATTCAGTACTTC	CASSLQGDLDIQYF
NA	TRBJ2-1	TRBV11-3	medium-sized	TGTGCCAGCAGCTTACTTCCGGGGGTGACGTTCTTC	CASSLLPGVTFF
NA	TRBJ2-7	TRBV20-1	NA	TGCAGTGCCCCAGTCGGATGGAGGCGGTACTTC	CSAPVGWRRYF
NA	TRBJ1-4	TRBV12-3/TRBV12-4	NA	TGTGCCAGCAGTTTTTTCAGGGCCCCACTCCGGGCCGAGAATGAAAAACTGTTTTTT	CASSFFRAPLRAENEKLFF
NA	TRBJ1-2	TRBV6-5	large	TGTGCCAGCAAGGCGGGTAACTATGGCTACACCTTC	CASKAGNYGYTF
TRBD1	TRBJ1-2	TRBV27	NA	TGTGCCAGCAGTCTAGGACAGGGGACATATGGCTACACCTTC	CASSLGQGTYGYTF
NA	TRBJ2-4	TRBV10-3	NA	TGTCCCATCAGTGGGGACTCCAAAAACATTCAGTACTTC	CPISGDSKNIQYF